A single sample is the source of the 18 T cell receptor beta chains below, sequenced in a study of T cells in Graves' hyperthyroidism and ophthalmopathy. Amplification yielded TCR beta CDR3 regions, with RNA transcripts as the source. HTBI primers were used for first-round RT-PCR of the TCR CDR3. TCRdb fed the multiplex PCR reads into MiXCR, producing one record per CDR3 protein. The table shows around 420,000 distinct CDR3 sequences, with more than 15% occurring only once. Sequencing used blood. The receptors shown here come from a woman aged 18-29 years with Graves' hyperthyroidism.

The chain is built from TRBV10-3 and TRBJ2-7, with TRBD1 matching 7 bases. Germline loops: CDR1 ENHRY, CDR2 SYGVKD. The V segment lost 3 bases and the J segment 6 bases; nucleotides outside the gene matches: 11. CDR3 size: 15 residues. The CDR3 DNA reads TGTGCCATCAGTGAAAATAAGGGGGCCTTTTCCGAGCAGTACTTC. Residues: CAISENKGAFSEQYF.

The V gene is TRBV15, the J gene TRBJ1-2, with no clear D. Germline V lookup: CDR1 LNHNV, CDR2 YYDKDF (reference sequence). The length of the CDR3 is 13 residues. Trimming left V 3 bases short and J 1 base short, with 6 bases between. CDR3 sequence (DNA): TGTGCCACCAGCAGTGGCAGTAACTATGGCTACACCTTC. As protein: CATSSGSNYGYTF.

This clonotype was picked up many times. The V gene is TRBV9, the J gene TRBJ2-1, with TRBD2 matching over 8 bases. The CDR3 totals 15 residues. Losses at the gene ends were 0 bases for V and 6 bases for J; bases not matched to a gene: 5. Germline V gene data show CDR1 as SGDLS and CDR2 as YYNGEE. CDR3 region: CASSVGGTSVNEQFF. DNA of the CDR3: TGTGCCAGCAGCGTAGGCGGGACTAGTGTCAATGAGCAGTTCTTC.

This clonotype has more than one count but fewer than ten. CDR3 protein: CASSVSGRPYNEQFF. In DNA, the CDR3 is TGTGCCAGCAGCGTGTCAGGGCGACCGTACAATGAGCAGTTCTTC. V gene TRBV9 combines with J gene TRBJ2-1, with D possibly matching TRBD1 (5 bases). V was cut by 2 bases and J by 4 bases, with 13 bases left in between. Germline CDR1 and CDR2: SGDLS and YYNGEE. This CDR3 contains 15 residues.

Regarding this clonotype: Just one base apart from a much larger clone, this may be a read error. The chain couples TRBV7-9 to TRBJ2-7; the match to TRBD2 covers 10 bases. Germline lookup yields CDR1 SEHNR and CDR2 FQNEAQ (reference sequence). CDR3 size: 16 residues. The CDR3: CASSPRGLAGASEQHF. The CDR3 region has the DNA TGTGCCAGCAGCCCGCGGGGGCTAGCGGGAGCAAGCGAGCAGCACTTC.

This clonotype has ten or more counts. The CDR3, as DNA: TGCAGTGCTAGCTCCTCACTAGCGGGGGGTAGAGTTGGTGAGCAGTTCTTC. Translation: CSASSSLAGGRVGEQFF. The chain joins TRBV20-1 to TRBJ2-1; 12 bases line up with TRBD2. CDR1 is DFQATT and CDR2 is SNEGSKA in the germline V gene (reference sequence). This CDR3 contains 17 residues. After removal of 3 bases from V and 9 bases from J, the junction contained 15 bases not matched to a gene.

This clonotype was seen repeatedly, ten times or more. The V and J genes are TRBV18 and TRBJ1-2; D is unclear. CDR1 and CDR2 from the germline V gene are KGHSH and LQKENI. With 2 bases removed from V and 8 bases from J, the gap between germline ends came to 9 bases. The CDR3 contains 12 residues. CDR3 bases: TGTGCCAGCTCACCATCTGGCGGAGGCTACACCTTC. This sequence encodes CASSPSGGGYTF.

This clonotype has at least ten counts. This chain joins TRBV5-1 and TRBJ2-3; 8 nucleotides line up with TRBD2. Germline-derived CDR1 and CDR2 are SGHRS and YFSETQ. There are 14 residues in the CDR3. V gave up 1 base and J gave up 4 bases; unmatched junction bases: 2. The CDR3 here is CASSLRLAPDTQYF. The CDR3 region has the DNA TGCGCCAGCAGCTTGAGACTAGCGCCAGATACGCAGTATTTT.

This clonotype was counted many times. At one end the junction does not follow the germline gene, possibly because of a read error. The V and J genes are TRBV30 and TRBJ1-3; TRBD1 agrees at 7 bases. This CDR3 has 14 residues. Germline V lookup: CDR1 GTSNPN, CDR2 SVGIG (reference sequence). The DNA of the CDR3 is TGTGCCTGCAGTGACAGGGCCTCTGGAAACACCATATATTTT. Translating it yields CACSDRASGNTIYF.

This clonotype was detected a few times. The gene calls are TRBV3-1 and TRBJ1-2; 10 nucleotides match TRBD1. The V segment lost 5 bases and the J segment 5 bases; nucleotides outside the gene matches: 20. The CDR3 consists of 19 residues. The V gene's germline CDR1 is LGHDT and CDR2 YNNKEL (reference sequence). CDR3 in DNA: TGTGCCAGCAGCTCACTATTCCGCGACAGGGGGCGATTCCGGTATGGCTACACCTTC. Amino acid sequence: CASSSLFRDRGRFRYGYTF.

This chain connects TRBV6-1 to TRBJ2-3; 7 bases line up with TRBD1. The CDR3 contains 16 residues. CDR1 and CDR2 (germline): MNHNS, SASEGT. Trimming at V came to 6 bases and at J to 1 base, leaving 10 bases not matched to a gene. The CDR3 is CASSPRAGGGTDTQYF. The CDR3 nucleotides read TGTGCCAGCAGCCCCCGGGCAGGGGGTGGCACAGATACGCAGTATTTT.

In its sample, this clonotype was seen many times. The V and J genes are TRBV6-4 and TRBJ1-6, with D possibly matching TRBD1 (6 bases). The V and J ends lost 2 bases and 6 bases respectively, with 8 bases between them. Per germline, CDR1 MRHNA and CDR2 SNTAGT. The CDR3 has 14 amino acids. The DNA of the CDR3 is TGTGCCAGCAGTGACGGGGGGGCTAATTCACCCCTCCACTTT. Protein sequence: CASSDGGANSPLHF.

Only a few counts were recorded for this clonotype. The J gene is TRBJ2-1, the V gene TRBV27, with TRBD2 matching 9 bases. CDR3 length: 15 amino acids. The V and J ends lost 2 bases and 3 bases, in that order; junction bases with no gene match: 2. CDR1 and CDR2 (germline): MNHEY, SMNVEV (reference sequence). The CDR3 DNA is TGTGCCAGCAGTTTAGCGGGGGGGTTCTACAATGAGCAGTTCTTC. Residues: CASSLAGGFYNEQFF.

The CDR3 region has the DNA TGTGCCAGCAGCTTACAGGTACTCTCCTACGAGCAGTACTTC. Translated, it gives CASSLQVLSYEQYF. The gene calls are TRBV5-4 and TRBJ2-7, with D possibly matching TRBD1 (5 bases). CDR3 size: 14 residues. Trimming left V 2 bases short and J 0 bases short, with 9 bases between. Germline values: CDR1 SGHNT, CDR2 YYREEE (reference sequence).

In this sample, this clonotype turned up many times. This chain joins TRBV15 and TRBJ2-3; D remains ambiguous. Germline V gives CDR1 LNHNV, CDR2 YYDKDF (reference sequence). The V gene lost 3 bases and the J gene lost 6 bases, with 10 bases spanning the gap. The CDR3 loop spans 13 amino acids. The CDR3 DNA sequence: TGTGCCACCAGCAGGGCCCGATCGGATACGCAGTATTTT. Translating it yields CATSRARSDTQYF. The full variable domain, rest sourced from reference TRBV15 and TRBJ2-3, is DAMVIQNPRYQVTQFGKPVTLSCSQTLNHNVMYWYQQKSSQAPKLLFHYYDKDFNNEADTPDNFQSRRPNTSFCFLDIRSPGLGDTAMYLCATSRARSDTQYFGPGTRLTVL.

This clonotype appeared many times. The J gene is TRBJ2-6, the V gene TRBV7-9; D call uncertain. CDR3 size: 17 residues. Germline loops: CDR1 SEHNR, CDR2 FQNEAQ (reference sequence). The V and J ends lost 1 base and 0 bases respectively, with 10 bases between them. CDR3 in DNA: TGTGCCAGCAGCTTAGGGCCAGGCTTCTCTGGGGCCAACGTCCTGACTTTC. Translating gives CASSLGPGFSGANVLTF.

This clonotype was recorded at least ten times. The V and J genes are TRBV20-1 and TRBJ2-3, with TRBD2 as a possible D gene (6 bases). Trimming removed 3 bases at V and 6 bases at J, with 13 bases between. Germline V gene sequence: CDR1 DFQATT, CDR2 SNEGSKA (reference sequence). CDR3 length equals 13 residues. This CDR3 reads CSASASVADTQYF. CDR3 nucleotide sequence: TGCAGTGCTAGTGCTAGCGTAGCGGATACGCAGTATTTT.

This clonotype was observed at least ten times. The chain employs TRBV20-1 and TRBJ2-2, with 12 bases fitting TRBD2. The V and J ends lost 6 bases and 3 bases, in that order; junction bases with no gene match: 2. Germline-derived CDR1 and CDR2 are DFQATT and SNEGSKA (reference sequence). There are 14 residues in the CDR3. The CDR3, as DNA: TGCAGTGCCCGGACTAGCGGGGACACCGGGGAGCTGTTTTTT. It translates to CSARTSGDTGELFF.